These 14 T cell receptor beta chains were sequenced from one sample in a study of cytomegalovirus exposure and HLA in healthy donors. With 60 Vbeta and 13 Jbeta primers, the PCR was carried out. Profiling relied on immunoSEQ multiplex PCR, and the TCRdb table lists in-frame clones only, not all of them. The sample has about 140,000 clones; the top ten hold roughly 2.7%. The material sequenced was PBMCs. Receptor source: a man between 35 and 55 years old in good health and CMV-seronegative.

J is TRBJ2-5 and V is TRBV5-4; 9 positions match TRBD2. This CDR3 is built from 14 residues. CDR1 is SGHNT, CDR2 YYREEE, per germline (reference sequence). The J segment lost 7 bases and the V segment lost 2 bases, leaving 6 bases of the junction unmatched. CDR3 loop: CASSFGGGAATQYF. The CDR3 DNA reads TGTGCCAGCAGCTTTGGCGGGGGGGCGGCGACCCAGTACTTC.

This sequence joins TRBV7-9 and TRBJ2-7; 7 bases line up with TRBD2. CDR1 is SEHNR, CDR2 FQNEAQ, per germline (reference sequence). This CDR3 comprises 15 residues. V was pared by 5 bases and J by 1 base, with 8 bases of the junction left unmatched. DNA of the CDR3: TGTGCCAGCAGCCCGGGGCCTAGCGGATCCTACGAGCAGTACTTC. Translating it yields CASSPGPSGSYEQYF.

The rearrangement links TRBV4-1 to TRBJ2-3; D is unresolved. CDR1 is MGHRA and CDR2 is YSYEKL in the germline V gene. There are 14 residues in the CDR3. V was trimmed by 0 bases and J by 3 bases, leaving 7 bases between them. The DNA of the CDR3 is TGCGCCAGCAGCCAAGATATACATACAGATACGCAGTATTTT. Its translation: CASSQDIHTDTQYF.

This chain connects TRBV27 to TRBJ1-1; possibly TRBD1 for D (6 bases). The CDR3 spans 14 residues. CDR1 is MNHEY and CDR2 is SMNVEV in the germline V gene (reference sequence). V was clipped by 2 bases and J by 7 bases, with 14 bases between them. CDR3 loop: CASSLQGSAREAFF. The CDR3 DNA is TGTGCCAGCAGTTTACAGGGGAGTGCTCGTGAAGCTTTCTTT.

This chain connects TRBV9 to TRBJ1-1, with 7 bases lining up with TRBD1. This CDR3 has 14 amino acids. The V gene's germline CDR1 is SGDLS and CDR2 YYNGEE. Trimming at V came to 4 bases and at J to 0 bases, leaving 3 bases not matched to a gene. The CDR3, as DNA: TGTGCCAGCAGCTCACAGGGGCTGAACACTGAAGCTTTCTTT. Protein: CASSSQGLNTEAFF.

V and J are TRBV5-1 and TRBJ1-2; no firm D call. Germline V gene data show CDR1 as SGHRS and CDR2 as YFSETQ. Trimming shortened V by 0 bases and J by 4 bases, and 16 bases separated the two germline ends. This CDR3 region has 16 residues. CDR3 residues: CASSLGRWQSLYGYTF. CDR3 DNA sequence: TGCGCCAGCAGCTTGGGGCGGTGGCAGTCTCTCTATGGCTACACCTTC.

The chain recombines TRBV18 with TRBJ1-1; D possibly corresponds to TRBD1 (6 bases). The germline CDR1 and CDR2 sequences are KGHSH and LQKENI. There are 15 residues in the CDR3. The V gene lost 1 base and the J gene lost 2 bases, with 11 bases spanning the gap. The CDR3 region has the DNA TGTGCCAGCTCACCACAACAGGGTTCCAACACTGAAGCTTTCTTT. This translates into CASSPQQGSNTEAFF.

The chain is built from TRBV19 and TRBJ1-1; the D is unclear. The CDR3 is 14 amino acids. In germline, CDR1 is LNHDA, CDR2 SQIVND (reference sequence). The V and J ends lost 9 bases and 5 bases respectively, with 19 bases between them. The CDR3 region is CASMLEGWRTEAFF. CDR3 DNA sequence: TGTGCCAGCATGCTGGAGGGCTGGAGAACTGAAGCTTTCTTT.

CDR3 loop: CASSLGDSSYEQYF. The CDR3 coding sequence is TGCGCCAGCAGCTTGGGGGACAGTTCCTACGAGCAGTACTTC. The chain uses TRBV5-1 and TRBJ2-7; 7 bases agree with TRBD1. CDR3 length: 14 residues. Trimming cost V 0 bases and J 1 base; bases outside gene matches: 1. Per the germline V gene, CDR1 is SGHRS and CDR2 is YFSETQ.

J is TRBJ1-5 and V is TRBV2; weak D call: TRBD1 (6 bases). Germline CDR1 is SNHLY and CDR2 is FYNNEI. V was shortened by 8 bases and J by 2 bases, with 7 bases between the two germline ends. CDR3 length equals 12 residues. This CDR3 is CASRQGNQPQHF. In DNA, the CDR3 is TGTGCCAGCCGACAGGGCAATCAGCCCCAGCATTTT. The whole variable domain, remainder taken from reference TRBV2 and TRBJ1-5, is EPEVTQTPSHQVTQMGQEVILRCVPISNHLYFYWYRQILGQKVEFLVSFYNNEISEKSEIFDDQFSVERPDGSNFTLKIRSTKLEDSAMYFCASRQGNQPQHFGDGTRLSIL.

This chain joins TRBV9 and TRBJ2-3; the D gene is possibly TRBD1 (5 bases). Looked up from germline, CDR1 is SGDLS and CDR2 is YYNGEE. V lost 0 bases and J 4 bases, leaving 15 bases between the germline ends. The CDR3 length is 16 residues. CDR3 nucleotide sequence: TGTGCCAGCAGCGTAGCGGCAGGGCTTGGGGCAGATACGCAGTATTTT. Its protein is CASSVAAGLGADTQYF.

V is TRBV7-9 and J is TRBJ1-5, with D possibly TRBD1 on 5 matching bases. With 4 bases removed from V and 1 base from J, the gap between germline ends came to 8 bases. The V gene's germline CDR1 is SEHNR and CDR2 FQNEAQ (reference sequence). CDR3 length: 14 amino acids. CDR3 nucleotides: TGTGCCAGCAGCTGGGGCAGCAGCAATCAGCCCCAGCATTTT. Amino acid sequence: CASSWGSSNQPQHF.

This chain connects TRBV2 to TRBJ1-4, with 9 positions matching TRBD1. With 2 bases clipped from V and 5 bases from J, the junction kept 3 bases outside the gene matches. Germline-derived CDR1 and CDR2 are SNHLY and FYNNEI. The CDR3 runs to 15 residues. The DNA for the CDR3 is TGTGCCAGCAGTGAACAAGGACAGGGGAATGAAAAACTGTTTTTT. This gives the protein CASSEQGQGNEKLFF. Variable domain in full (rest from reference TRBV2 and TRBJ1-4): EPEVTQTPSHQVTQMGQEVILRCVPISNHLYFYWYRQILGQKVEFLVSFYNNEISEKSEIFDDQFSVERPDGSNFTLKIRSTKLEDSAMYFCASSEQGQGNEKLFFGSGTQLSVL.

The chain recombines TRBV6-6 with TRBJ2-5, with TRBD1 identical over 9 bases. The CDR3 is 15 residues long. Trimming removed 2 bases from V and 1 base from J; junction bases left unmatched: 2. The germline V gene has CDR1 MNHNY and CDR2 SVGAGI (reference sequence). The CDR3 spells CASSYGGQGQETQYF. CDR3 nucleotide sequence: TGTGCCAGCAGTTACGGGGGACAGGGCCAAGAGACCCAGTACTTC.